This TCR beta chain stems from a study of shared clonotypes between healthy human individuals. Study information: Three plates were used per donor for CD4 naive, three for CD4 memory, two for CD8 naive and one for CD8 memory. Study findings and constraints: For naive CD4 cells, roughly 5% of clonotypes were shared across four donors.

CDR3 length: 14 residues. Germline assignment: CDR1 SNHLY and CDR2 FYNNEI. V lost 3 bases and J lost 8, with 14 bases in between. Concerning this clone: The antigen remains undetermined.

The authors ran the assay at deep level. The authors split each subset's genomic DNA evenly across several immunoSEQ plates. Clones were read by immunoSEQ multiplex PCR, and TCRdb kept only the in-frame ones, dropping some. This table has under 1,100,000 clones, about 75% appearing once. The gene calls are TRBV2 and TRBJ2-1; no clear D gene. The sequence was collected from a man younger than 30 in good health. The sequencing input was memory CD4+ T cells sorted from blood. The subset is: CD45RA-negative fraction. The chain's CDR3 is CASSDNSRADEQFF. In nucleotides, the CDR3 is TGTGCCAGCAGTGACAACTCCCGGGCCGATGAGCAGTTCTTC.